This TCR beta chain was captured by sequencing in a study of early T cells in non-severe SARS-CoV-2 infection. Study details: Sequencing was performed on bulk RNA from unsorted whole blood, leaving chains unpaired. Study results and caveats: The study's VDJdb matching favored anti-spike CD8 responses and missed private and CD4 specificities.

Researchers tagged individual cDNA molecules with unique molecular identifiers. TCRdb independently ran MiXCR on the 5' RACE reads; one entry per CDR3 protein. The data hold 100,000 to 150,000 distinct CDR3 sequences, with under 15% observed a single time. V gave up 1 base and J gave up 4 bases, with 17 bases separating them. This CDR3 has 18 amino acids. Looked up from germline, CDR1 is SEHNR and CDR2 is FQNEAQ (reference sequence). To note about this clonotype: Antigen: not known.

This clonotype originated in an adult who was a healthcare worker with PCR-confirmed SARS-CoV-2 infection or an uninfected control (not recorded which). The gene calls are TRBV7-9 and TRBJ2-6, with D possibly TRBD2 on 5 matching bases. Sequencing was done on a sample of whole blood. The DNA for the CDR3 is TGTGCCAGCAGCTTAGATGGAGGCAGGTGGAACGGGGCCAACGTCCTGACTTTC. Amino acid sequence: CASSLDGGRWNGANVLTF.